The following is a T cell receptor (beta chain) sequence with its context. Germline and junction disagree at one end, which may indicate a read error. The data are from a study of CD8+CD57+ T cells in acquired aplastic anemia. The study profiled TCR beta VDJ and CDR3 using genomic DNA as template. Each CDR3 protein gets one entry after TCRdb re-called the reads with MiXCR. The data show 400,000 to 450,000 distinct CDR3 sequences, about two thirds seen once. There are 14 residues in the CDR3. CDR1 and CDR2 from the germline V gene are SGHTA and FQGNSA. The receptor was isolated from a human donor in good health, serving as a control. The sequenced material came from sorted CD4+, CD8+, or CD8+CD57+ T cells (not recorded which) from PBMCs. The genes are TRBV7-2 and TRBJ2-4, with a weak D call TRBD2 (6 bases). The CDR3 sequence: CASSLEVRGNIKAF. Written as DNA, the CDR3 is TGTGCCAGCAGCTTGGAGGTTCGGGGGAACATCAAGGCCTTC.